The 17 T cell receptor beta chains in this list originate from one sample, sequenced in a study of regulatory T cells in long-lasting Graves disease. Time point in this sample: newly diagnosed GD, antithyroid drugs for less than 3 months. RNA from PBMCs was the source of the TCR library. The TCR beta library used iRepertoire HTBI primers with Arm-PCR amplification of CDR3. TCRdb redid the calling of the multiplex PCR reads with MiXCR, one entry per CDR3 protein. The sample holds under 250,000 distinct CDR3 sequences, roughly 19% seen once. Another study also made use of these data, one on T cells in Graves' hyperthyroidism and ophthalmopathy.

Sequences were derived from peripheral blood mononuclear cells (PBMCs), sampled at new diagnosis, from a patient treated with antithyroid drugs. These receptors were collected from a woman in her 30s with Graves disease.

This clonotype was seen repeatedly, ten times or more. The chain combines TRBV20-1 with TRBJ2-7; 7 positions match TRBD2. V lost 6 bases and J lost 3; bases outside the gene matches: 11. The CDR3 sequence is 14 residues long. Germline CDR1 is DFQATT and CDR2 is SNEGSKA (reference sequence). CDR3 nucleotide sequence: TGCAGTGCGCGGGAGATAGCGGTAGGCTACGAGCAGTACTTC. Protein product: CSAREIAVGYEQYF.

The chain is built from TRBV3-1 and TRBJ2-1; D may be TRBD2 (5 bases). The length of the CDR3 is 16 residues. The V end was cut by 4 bases, the J end by 7 bases, with 20 bases between. Germline CDR1 is LGHDT and CDR2 is YNNKEL (reference sequence). CDR3 sequence (DNA): TGTGCCAGCAGCCCCCCCCGGCGGGCAAGGGTTAATGAGCAGTTCTTC. Translating gives CASSPPRRARVNEQFF.

This clonotype has at least ten counts. This chain uses TRBV18 with TRBJ2-1; D may correspond to TRBD1 or TRBD2 (5 bases each). CDR3 size: 12 residues. V was pared by 6 bases and J by 8 bases, with 11 bases between. Germline V gene lookup returns CDR1 KGHSH and CDR2 LQKENI. The CDR3 DNA reads TGTGCCAGCTCCTTGCTGGGGGATGAGCAGTTCTTC. Its translation: CASSLLGDEQFF.

The table lists this clonotype with many counts. The chain carries TRBV6-5 and TRBJ2-7; 13 bases agree with TRBD2. V lost 4 bases to trimming and J lost 6 bases; unmatched junction nucleotides: 6. Germline V CDR1 and CDR2: MNHEY, SVGAGI. This CDR3 comprises 15 residues. The CDR3: CASSSSTSGRGEQYF. In DNA, the CDR3 is TGTGCCAGCAGTTCCTCTACTAGCGGGAGGGGCGAGCAGTACTTC.

This chain joins TRBV28 and TRBJ2-4; 10 bases are shared with TRBD2. Germline assignment: CDR1 MDHEN and CDR2 SYDVKM. The ends lost 7 bases at V and 2 bases at J; junction bases unmatched: 8. The CDR3 runs 16 residues. The CDR3 DNA reads TGTGCCAGCACCCTGGCGGGACTAGCGACCAAAAACATTCAGTACTTC. Encoded protein: CASTLAGLATKNIQYF.

There are many counts of this clonotype. The J gene is TRBJ2-2, the V gene TRBV28, with a tentative D call TRBD1 (6 bases). The germline CDR1 and CDR2 sequences are MDHEN and SYDVKM. V dropped 6 bases and J dropped 4 bases, with 12 bases sitting between them. CDR3 size: 14 residues. The CDR3 here is CASRSRTATGELFF. CDR3 in DNA: TGTGCCAGCAGATCCAGGACAGCCACCGGGGAGCTGTTTTTT.

This clonotype was counted many times. The DNA for the CDR3 is TGCGCCAGCAGTGAGTCACAGGGGAACGAGCAGTACTTC. It is translated as CASSESQGNEQYF. The rearrangement links TRBV10-1 to TRBJ2-7, with 7 bases aligning to TRBD1. The CDR3 sequence is 13 residues long. Germline V gene sequence: CDR1 WNHNN, CDR2 SYGVQD (reference sequence). The J segment lost 5 bases and the V segment lost 0 bases, leaving 1 base of the junction unmatched.

This clonotype was detected only a few times. This chain links TRBV12-3 or TRBV12-4 with TRBJ1-6; 7 nucleotides agree with TRBD1. The CDR3 totals 15 residues. The trim removed 5 bases at V and 5 bases at J, leaving 6 bases unmatched. The CDR3 DNA reads as TGTGCCAGCAGTCAACAGGGGTCCCATAATTCACCCCTCCACTTT. Protein: CASSQQGSHNSPLHF.

The genes are TRBV10-3 and TRBJ2-5; perhaps TRBD2 as D (5 bases). The CDR3 runs 16 residues. Germline CDR1 ENHRY, CDR2 SYGVKD. The V end lost 3 bases, the J end lost 2 bases, and 16 bases lay between the germline ends. CDR3 residues: CAISERAGSPQETQYF. The CDR3 DNA reads as TGTGCCATCAGTGAAAGGGCGGGCAGTCCACAAGAGACCCAGTACTTC.

This clonotype was found many times. V and J are TRBV5-1 and TRBJ2-1; maybe TRBD1 (5 bases). Trimming stripped 0 bases from V and 4 bases from J, with 14 bases between. The CDR3 loop spans 16 amino acids. Germline CDR1 and CDR2: SGHRS and YFSETQ. The CDR3, as DNA: TGCGCCAGCAGCTTGGATGTCGGAACAGGATACAATGAGCAGTTCTTC. As protein: CASSLDVGTGYNEQFF.

This clonotype was detected ten times or more. The chain employs TRBV14 and TRBJ2-7; D perhaps matches TRBD1 (6 bases). The CDR3 sequence is 15 residues long. V lost 4 bases to trimming and J lost 3 bases, with 16 bases between them. Germline loops: CDR1 SGHDN, CDR2 FVKESK. CDR3: CASSPLQGKDYEQYF. Written as DNA, the CDR3 is TGTGCCAGCAGCCCGCTCCAGGGGAAGGACTACGAGCAGTACTTC.

This clonotype appeared many times. The V and J genes are TRBV9 and TRBJ1-3; D may be TRBD1 (6 bases). CDR3 length equals 16 residues. Trimming took 0 bases from V and 4 from J, leaving 14 bases between them. CDR1 and CDR2 (germline): SGDLS, YYNGEE. CDR3 coding DNA: TGTGCCAGCAGCGTAGTCGCAGGGGCTATCGGAAACACCATATATTTT. Protein product: CASSVVAGAIGNTIYF.

This clonotype was counted at least ten times. V gene TRBV11-2 combines with J gene TRBJ2-7; 11 positions agree with TRBD2. Germline values: CDR1 SGHAT, CDR2 FQNNGV. V shed 1 base, J shed 3 bases, and the junction held 5 bases outside the gene matches. The CDR3 is 16 residues long. CDR3 amino acids: CASSLGASGRNYEQYF. The CDR3 nucleotides read TGTGCCAGCAGCTTAGGGGCTAGCGGGAGGAACTACGAGCAGTACTTC.

J is TRBJ2-2 and V is TRBV28; the D gene is possibly TRBD2 (5 bases). Trimming shortened V by 7 bases and J by 7 bases, and 13 bases separated the two germline ends. This CDR3 is 13 amino acids long. Germline CDR1 reads MDHEN; CDR2 reads SYDVKM. In nucleotides, the CDR3 is TGTGCCAGCAAGTTGTTAACTAGCGGGGAGCTGTTTTTT. Amino acids: CASKLLTSGELFF.

This clonotype was detected ten times or more. The chain couples TRBV11-2 to TRBJ2-2; perhaps TRBD1 as D (5 bases). V was pared by 6 bases and J by 3 bases, with 17 bases between. From germline, CDR1 is SGHAT and CDR2 FQNNGV. CDR3 size: 16 residues. CDR3 amino acids: CASRSPARGHTGELFF. CDR3 nucleotides: TGTGCCAGCAGGTCGCCCGCAAGGGGCCACACCGGGGAGCTGTTTTTT.

The chain joins TRBV28 to TRBJ1-5; D is unclear. The germline V gene encodes CDR1 MDHEN and CDR2 SYDVKM. Trimming removed 1 base from V and 6 bases from J, with 7 bases in between. CDR3 length equals 13 residues. Here the CDR3 reads CASSLFPGQPQHF. The CDR3 DNA reads as TGTGCCAGCAGTTTATTCCCCGGTCAGCCCCAGCATTTT.

This clonotype was detected many times. The V gene is TRBV18, the J gene TRBJ1-1, with 7 nucleotides matching TRBD1. Per germline, CDR1 KGHSH and CDR2 LQKENI. The CDR3 totals 16 residues. V shed 2 bases and J 3 bases; nucleotides not matched to a gene: 9. CDR3 sequence reads: CASSPRTGDGDTEAFF. The CDR3 nucleotides are TGTGCCAGCTCACCAAGAACAGGGGATGGGGACACTGAAGCTTTCTTT.